The entry below describes one TCR beta chain. The target antigen is unknown. Isolated RNA was reverse transcribed into cDNA used as the sequencing template. Produced via immunoSEQ multiplex PCR; TCRdb's table is partial and in-frame only. The sample has roughly 180,000 clones, about 53% seen once. The treatment: oral pan-JAK inhibitor, 5-10 mg twice daily. Germline CDR1 and CDR2: LGHNA and YSLEER. V was trimmed by 1 base and J by 2 bases, leaving 11 bases between them. The CDR3 contains 15 residues. These data belong to a study of CD8+ T cells in alopecia areata. Study-level results: Scalp clonality, along with expanded CD8+ clones among the top 100, was significantly decreased by tofacitinib. In lesional scalp, particularly from alopecia totalis/universalis, clonality was higher than in normal scalp. It was observed that many expanded lesional clones persisted in scalp and blood during tofacitinib.

The clonotype comes from a human donor with alopecia areata. The sequenced sample was CD8+ T cells sorted from blood, obtained at week 24, from a patient treated with tofacitinib. The chain couples TRBV4-3 to TRBJ2-5; tentative D call: TRBD2 (6 bases). In DNA, the CDR3 is TGCGCCAGCAGCCAAGGATCGGCGGGGCAAGAGACCCAGTACTTC. Its translation is CASSQGSAGQETQYF.